What follows are 15 T cell receptor beta chains derived from one specimen sequenced in a study of shared clonotypes between healthy human individuals. Here immunoSEQ multiplex PCR was the method, and the copy in TCRdb shows in-frame clones only, minus some. This table has about 870,000 clones, nearly 95% appearing once. Selected positively for CCR7 and CD45RO-negative, naive CD8 cells excluded terminally differentiated effector memory CD45RA+ cells. The sequencing sample was made of naive CD8+ T cells sorted from blood. These receptors all stem from a man in his thirties or forties in good health.

The chain joins TRBV2 to TRBJ2-1; 11 bases match TRBD2. V lost 6 bases to trimming and J lost 2 bases; unmatched junction nucleotides: 6. The CDR3 is 16 residues long. CDR1 SNHLY and CDR2 FYNNEI come from the germline V gene. The DNA for the CDR3 is TGTGCCAGCAGGCACCCGACTAGCGGGGCCTACAATGAGCAGTTCTTC. As protein: CASRHPTSGAYNEQFF.

The V and J genes are TRBV28 and TRBJ2-2; D uncertain. V lost 5 bases, J lost 0 bases, and 10 bases lay in between. The length of the CDR3 is 15 residues. Germline lookup yields CDR1 MDHEN and CDR2 SYDVKM. The CDR3, as DNA: TGTGCCAGCAGTAGCTTGACAACGAACACCGGGGAGCTGTTTTTT. Residues: CASSSLTTNTGELFF.

V and J are TRBV2 and TRBJ2-7, with D perhaps TRBD1 (5 bases). CDR1 is SNHLY, CDR2 FYNNEI, per germline. The germline V and J ends were trimmed by 9 bases and 7 bases, with 16 bases remaining between them. The CDR3 runs 12 residues. DNA of the CDR3: TGTGCCAGGGGTGAAGGGGCTGGGGAGCAGTACTTC. Its protein is CARGEGAGEQYF.

This chain uses TRBV7-9 with TRBJ2-3, with TRBD2 identical over 8 bases. The CDR3 covers 15 residues. V gave up 8 bases and J gave up 4 bases; unmatched junction bases: 11. Germline V gene data show CDR1 as SEHNR and CDR2 as FQNEAQ (reference sequence). CDR3 in amino acids: CASLPLVLAADTQYF. In nucleotides, the CDR3 is TGTGCCAGCCTACCATTGGTACTAGCGGCAGATACGCAGTATTTT. Full variable domain (remainder filled in from reference TRBV7-9 and TRBJ2-3): DTGVSQNPRHKITKRGQNVTFRCDPISEHNRLYWYRQTLGQGPEFLTYFQNEAQLEKSRLLSDRFSAERPKGSFSTLEIQRTEQGDSAMYLCASLPLVLAADTQYFGPGTRLTVL.

The V gene is TRBV15, the J gene TRBJ1-1; D is perhaps TRBD1 (6 bases). The CDR3 length is 17 residues. Germline CDR1 reads LNHNV; CDR2 reads YYDKDF (reference sequence). V lost 1 base and J lost 2, with 17 bases in between. The CDR3 reads CATSRGWGGPKNTEAFF. CDR3 sequence (DNA): TGTGCCACCAGCAGAGGATGGGGGGGCCCAAAAAACACTGAAGCTTTCTTT. Based on the CDR3 plus reference TRBV15 and TRBJ1-1, the full variable domain is DAMVIQNPRYQVTQFGKPVTLSCSQTLNHNVMYWYQQKSSQAPKLLFHYYDKDFNNEADTPDNFQSRRPNTSFCFLDIRSPGLGDTAMYLCATSRGWGGPKNTEAFFGQGTRLTVV.

Remarks on this clone: Other DNA sequences within the sample encode an identical CDR3. The chain employs TRBV9 and TRBJ1-4; possibly TRBD1 for D (5 bases). Germline CDR1 and CDR2: SGDLS and YYNGEE. V shed 0 bases and J shed 8 bases, with 5 bases lying between them. This CDR3 spans 12 amino acids. The CDR3 DNA follows: TGTGCCAGCAGCGTAGAGGGGGAAAAACTGTTTTTT. It encodes CASSVEGEKLFF.

In regard to this clone: Germline and junction disagree at one end, which may indicate a read error. This CDR3 reads CASSYRDYDEQFF. The CDR3 coding sequence is TGTGCCAGCAGCTATCGGGACTACGATGAGCAGTTCTTC. V is TRBV5-5 and J is TRBJ2-1, with 7 bases matching TRBD2. The V gene's germline CDR1 is SGHKS and CDR2 YYEKEE (reference sequence). The length of the CDR3 is 13 residues. Filled out from reference TRBV5-5 and TRBJ2-1, the complete variable domain reads DAGVTQSPTHLIKTRGQQVTLRCSPISGHKSVSWYQQVLGQGPQFIFQYYEKEERGRGNFPDRFSARQFPNYSSELNVNALLLGDSALYLCASSYRDYDEQFFGPGTRLTVL.

V and J are TRBV27 and TRBJ1-1; D is perhaps TRBD1 (5 bases). The germline V and J ends were trimmed by 3 bases and 0 bases, with 8 bases remaining between them. CDR1 and CDR2 from the germline V gene are MNHEY and SMNVEV (reference sequence). This CDR3 has 14 amino acids. This CDR3 is CASSFARVNTEAFF. Here the CDR3 DNA reads TGTGCCAGCAGTTTCGCCAGGGTGAACACTGAAGCTTTCTTT.

The gene calls are TRBV28 and TRBJ2-3; 7 positions match TRBD2. The CDR3 consists of 17 residues. With 1 base clipped from V and 2 bases from J, the junction kept 9 bases outside the gene matches. From germline, CDR1 is MDHEN and CDR2 SYDVKM. CDR3 loop: CASSLFPSGGDTDTQYF. CDR3 bases: TGTGCCAGCAGTTTATTTCCTAGCGGAGGGGACACAGATACGCAGTATTTT.

This clone was seen once. The chain is built from TRBV6-1 and TRBJ2-7, with 9 positions matching TRBD2. The CDR3 length is 15 residues. Germline assignment: CDR1 MNHNS and CDR2 SASEGT. V lost 2 bases to trimming and J lost 2 bases; unmatched junction nucleotides: 4. The CDR3 DNA follows: TGTGCCAGCAGTGAACTTTCTAGCGGGGCCTACGAGCAGTACTTC. Its translation is CASSELSSGAYEQYF.

V is TRBV11-3 and J is TRBJ2-5; TRBD1 agrees at 7 bases. V shed 5 bases and J 4 bases; nucleotides not matched to a gene: 13. This CDR3 is built from 16 residues. CDR1 and CDR2 (germline): SGHNT, YENEEA. DNA of the CDR3: TGTGCCAGCAGCCCCTCCCCCTCGGACAGGAGAGAGACCCAGTACTTC. Amino acids: CASSPSPSDRRETQYF.

V usage is TRBV9 and J usage is TRBJ2-1; D may correspond to TRBD1 or TRBD2 (5 bases each). V lost 0 bases and J 6 bases, leaving 7 bases between the germline ends. Germline V gives CDR1 SGDLS, CDR2 YYNGEE. The CDR3 runs to 13 residues. The CDR3 region has the DNA TGTGCCAGCAGCGTAGCTGGGACCAATGAGCAGTTCTTC. It encodes CASSVAGTNEQFF.

The V call is TRBV9, the J call TRBJ1-2; the match to TRBD1 covers 10 bases. There are 15 residues in the CDR3. CDR1 is SGDLS and CDR2 is YYNGEE in the germline V gene. The ends lost 2 bases at V and 4 bases at J; junction bases unmatched: 5. The CDR3 DNA follows: TGTGCCAGCAGCGTGACAGGGGGCGCTGGCTATGGCTACACCTTC. Translating it yields CASSVTGGAGYGYTF. The complete variable domain, with remaining parts taken from reference TRBV9 and TRBJ1-2, reads DSGVTQTPKHLITATGQRVTLRCSPRSGDLSVYWYQQSLDQGLQFLIQYYNGEERAKGNILERFSAQQFPDLHSELNLSSLELGDSALYFCASSVTGGAGYGYTFGSGTRLTVV.

This chain uses TRBV10-1 with TRBJ2-1; 7 positions agree with TRBD1. The CDR3 totals 15 residues. CDR1 WNHNN and CDR2 SYGVQD come from the germline V gene (reference sequence). V trimming: 10 bases; J trimming: 6 bases; junction bases outside the gene matches: 15. The CDR3 is CATEKPTNRGNEQFF. As DNA, the CDR3 is TGCGCCACCGAAAAACCGACGAACAGGGGCAATGAGCAGTTCTTC.

The chain is built from TRBV6-6 and TRBJ2-1; 8 bases match TRBD1. J lost 10 bases, V lost 6 bases, and 8 bases had no gene match. CDR1 and CDR2 (germline): MNHNY, SVGAGI (reference sequence). The CDR3 runs to 13 residues. CDR3 protein: CASSGQGVEEQFF. DNA for the CDR3: TGTGCCAGCAGCGGACAGGGAGTAGAGGAGCAGTTCTTC.